Listed here is a single T cell receptor (beta chain). Its antigen is still unknown. No infections or other immune events were documented during collection. These data are taken from a study of identifying expanded T cells in peripheral blood. Whole-study findings and limits: Clone count variance between roughly 2-week samples rose with total template count. Over approximately two and four weeks, about 16.4 and 19 clones changed, versus approximately 1.1 between replicates.

This CDR3 region has 14 residues. The V gene's germline CDR1 is LGHNA and CDR2 YNFKEQ. The V and J ends lost 0 bases and 3 bases respectively, with 8 bases between them. This table comes from immunoSEQ multiplex PCR, and its TCRdb copy is limited to in-frame clones, with some not included. The repertoire holds tens of thousands of clones, with 85% to 90% as singletons. The clonotype comes from a person between 18 and 75 years old in good health. V and J are TRBV4-2 and TRBJ1-2; D remains ambiguous. Sequencing was done on a sample of blood. The CDR3 DNA is TGTGCCAGCAGCCAAGATGGGGATTACTATGGCTACACCTTC. Encoded protein: CASSQDGDYYGYTF.